The next 10 T cell receptor beta chains were all read from a single sample in a study of CD8 T cells in ankylosing spondylitis. Findings and caveats of the study: Characteristic, it appeared, of ankylosing spondylitis blood was a TCR beta motif of fewer than 10 highly homologous variants.

Each CDR3 protein gets one entry after TCRdb re-called the 5' RACE reads with MiXCR. The sample records over 600,000 distinct CDR3 sequences, around 20% being singletons. These receptors' targets are unknown. Sequencing input: blood, either unsorted or a sorted T cell fraction (not recorded which). The receptor set was obtained from a male donor with ankylosing spondylitis.

The CDR3 sequence is CASSPGSRFNEKLFF. DNA of the CDR3: TGTGCCAGCAGCCCCGGCAGCAGGTTCAATGAAAAACTGTTTTTT. The rearrangement joins TRBV3-1 to TRBJ1-4, with D hard to call. The length of the CDR3 is 15 residues. Germline V lookup: CDR1 LGHDT, CDR2 YNNKEL (reference sequence). Deletions cut 4 bases from V and 5 bases from J, with 14 bases between.

The chain joins TRBV24-1 to TRBJ1-5, with TRBD1 identical over 8 bases. Germline V gene data show CDR1 as KGHDR and CDR2 as SFDVKD. This CDR3 contains 17 residues. The trim removed 4 bases at V and 0 bases at J, leaving 7 bases unmatched. DNA of the CDR3: TGTGCCACCAGTGACACAAGACAGGGGCGTAGCAATCAGCCCCAGCATTTT. Its translation: CATSDTRQGRSNQPQHF.

This clonotype was recorded many times. The rearrangement uses TRBV2 and TRBJ2-2; 9 nucleotides match TRBD1. The CDR3 length is 14 residues. Trimming removed 10 bases from V and 6 bases from J; junction bases left unmatched: 9. Germline V lookup: CDR1 SNHLY, CDR2 FYNNEI. The CDR3 here is CATSRDRDPGELFF. The CDR3 DNA sequence: TGTGCCACCTCCAGGGACAGGGACCCCGGGGAGCTGTTTTTT.

This clonotype was seen more than once but under ten times. One end of the junction is discordant with germline, which a read error may explain. The CDR3 coding sequence is TGCAGCGTTTTCCCCCCTCAGGGGGCTCGTTTCTTC. It translates to CSVFPPQGARFF. The chain couples TRBV29-1 to TRBJ2-5; TRBD1 matches at 8 bases. The CDR3 has 12 amino acids. Germline CDR1 and CDR2: SQVTM and ANQGSEA.

This chain connects TRBV6-6 to TRBJ1-1, with D possibly TRBD1 on 5 matching bases. Germline V gives CDR1 MNHNY, CDR2 SVGAGI (reference sequence). The CDR3 runs to 11 residues. The germline V and J ends were trimmed by 8 bases and 4 bases, with 8 bases remaining between them. CDR3 DNA sequence: TGTGCCAGCGGGGCGGCCACTGAAGCTTTCTTT. Translation gives CASGAATEAFF.

This chain uses TRBV2 with TRBJ1-4; D not certain. CDR1 is SNHLY, CDR2 FYNNEI, per germline. The CDR3 is 13 residues long. Trimming took off 5 bases at V and 8 bases at J, with 12 bases between the two ends. Here the CDR3 reads CASSPWREEKLFF. The CDR3 region has the DNA TGTGCCAGCAGTCCCTGGAGAGAGGAAAAACTGTTTTTT.

Only a few counts were recorded for this clonotype. The rearrangement uses TRBV29-1 and TRBJ2-3; D is ambiguous. Germline V lookup: CDR1 SQVTM, CDR2 ANQGSEA. Between the trimmed V and J ends, which lost 2 bases and 6 bases, there was a span of 9 bases. The CDR3 spans 12 residues. The CDR3 loop is CSVETDMDTQYF. CDR3 DNA sequence: TGCAGCGTTGAAACAGACATGGATACGCAGTATTTT.

The rearrangement links TRBV7-8 to TRBJ2-1, with D tentatively TRBD1 (6 bases). CDR3 length: 15 amino acids. With 2 bases removed from V and 1 base from J, the gap between germline ends came to 9 bases. Germline V gives CDR1 SGHVS, CDR2 FQNEAQ. The CDR3 DNA follows: TGTGCCAGCAGCTTACCCAGGGGTTCCTACAATGAGCAGTTCTTC. This sequence encodes CASSLPRGSYNEQFF.

This clonotype was counted a few times. This chain uses TRBV3-1 with TRBJ1-1, with D hard to call. This CDR3 is 14 amino acids long. The germline V gene has CDR1 LGHDT and CDR2 YNNKEL (reference sequence). Trimming shortened V by 1 base and J by 1 base, and 7 bases separated the two germline ends. This chain's CDR3 is CASSQVGRNTEAFF. The DNA of the CDR3 is TGTGCCAGCAGCCAAGTCGGGCGGAACACTGAAGCTTTCTTT.

The chain has TRBV29-1 and TRBJ1-2; possible D gene TRBD1, 6 bases. The CDR3 runs 13 residues. The V gene lost 6 bases and the J gene lost 2 bases, with 13 bases spanning the gap. CDR1 is SQVTM and CDR2 is ANQGSEA in the germline V gene. The CDR3 coding sequence is TGCAGCGTGTCGACAGGTTGGAACTATGGCTACACCTTC. The encoded protein is CSVSTGWNYGYTF. Supplemented by reference TRBV29-1 and TRBJ1-2, the full variable domain reads SAVISQKPSRDICQRGTSLTIQCQVDSQVTMMFWYRQQPGQSLTLIATANQGSEATYESGFVIDKFPISRPNLTFSTLTVSNMSPEDSSIYLCSVSTGWNYGYTFGSGTRLTVV.